Presented here are 26 T cell receptor beta chains from one specimen sequenced in a study of T cell repertoires in cytomegalovirus infection. TCRdb re-derived calls from the reads in MiXCR, one entry per CDR3 protein. Of 120,000 to 150,000 distinct CDR3 sequences listed, about 6% were seen once; the top ten hold about a sixth. The sample comprised PBMCs. Receptor source: a human donor in good health (CMV status not recorded). Some clones in this sample may be carry-over from other donors' samples.

This clonotype is termed medium-sized (0.01 to 0.1%). The V call is TRBV5-6, the J call TRBJ2-2; a possible D gene is TRBD2 (6 bases). Trimming took 3 bases from V and 7 from J, leaving 19 bases between them. The germline CDR1 and CDR2 sequences are SGHDT and YYEEEE. The CDR3 is 16 amino acids. The CDR3 region is CASSWGLTNVVGELFF. Written as DNA, the CDR3 is TGTGCCAGCAGCTGGGGACTGACGAACGTTGTCGGGGAGCTGTTTTTT.

This clonotype occurred many times. The chain recombines TRBV7-2 with TRBJ2-7; TRBD1 matches 9 bases. V was clipped by 5 bases and J by 3 bases; unmatched bases: 11. The CDR3 is 16 residues long. Germline assignment: CDR1 SGHTA and CDR2 FQGNSA. The CDR3 sequence is CASSLGTGKYLYEQYF. The CDR3 nucleotides are TGTGCCAGCAGCCTCGGGACAGGGAAATATCTCTACGAGCAGTACTTC.

This clonotype was seen many times. The chain joins TRBV14 to TRBJ2-1, with 9 bases that match TRBD2. V lost 0 bases, J lost 0 bases, and 15 bases stayed unmatched. CDR1 SGHDN and CDR2 FVKESK come from the germline V gene. The CDR3 has 21 amino acids. Written as DNA, the CDR3 is TGTGCCAGCAGCCAAGATCGCTCGCGGGGGGGCTACCGGAGCTCCTACAATGAGCAGTTCTTC. This sequence encodes CASSQDRSRGGYRSSYNEQFF. Full variable domain (remainder filled in from reference TRBV14 and TRBJ2-1): EAGVTQFPSHSVIEKGQTVTLRCDPISGHDNLYWYRRVMGKEIKFLLHFVKESKQDESGMPNNRFLAERTGGTYSTLKVQPAELEDSGVYFCASSQDRSRGGYRSSYNEQFFGPGTRLTVL.

This clonotype came up a few times. This sequence joins TRBV7-9 and TRBJ2-1; D could derive from TRBD1 or TRBD2 (5 bases each). Germline CDR1 and CDR2: SEHNR and FQNEAQ (reference sequence). The CDR3 length is 13 residues. V lost 3 bases and J lost 4, with 7 bases in between. In nucleotides, the CDR3 is TGTGCCAGCAGCTTGGGGGAGTACAATGAGCAGTTCTTC. Translated: CASSLGEYNEQFF.

This clonotype has just a few counts. The CDR3 DNA sequence: TGTGCCAGCAGCTTGGCGGGACAGTTAACGTGGGAGACCCAGTACTTC. It codes for CASSLAGQLTWETQYF. The chain is built from TRBV5-4 and TRBJ2-5, with TRBD1 matching over 7 bases. V shed 0 bases and J 5 bases; nucleotides not matched to a gene: 10. The CDR3 has 16 residues. CDR1 is SGHNT and CDR2 is YYREEE in the germline V gene (reference sequence).

This clonotype was found many times. The chain carries TRBV7-9 and TRBJ2-1; 8 bases align to TRBD2. Germline values: CDR1 SEHNR, CDR2 FQNEAQ (reference sequence). V trimming: 5 bases; J trimming: 6 bases; junction bases outside the gene matches: 12. This CDR3 is built from 16 residues. CDR3 amino acids: CASSAAGTRGINEQFF. CDR3 DNA sequence: TGTGCCAGCAGCGCCGCCGGGACTAGGGGAATCAATGAGCAGTTCTTC.

This clonotype appeared many times. The chain recombines TRBV7-2 with TRBJ2-5; a possible D gene is TRBD2 (5 bases). This CDR3 has 14 residues. Trimming stripped 5 bases from V and 5 bases from J, with 15 bases between. CDR1 and CDR2 (germline): SGHTA, FQGNSA. The CDR3 reads CASSTDSTGETQYF. The CDR3 DNA is TGTGCCAGCAGCACGGACTCCACCGGGGAGACCCAGTACTTC.

Many counts were recorded for this clonotype. The chain recombines TRBV7-2 with TRBJ1-1; no clear D. The CDR3 has 13 amino acids. Looked up from germline, CDR1 is SGHTA and CDR2 is FQGNSA. V gave up 0 bases and J gave up 4 bases, with 6 bases separating them. The CDR3 sequence: CASSLAVGTEAFF. CDR3 coding DNA: TGTGCCAGCAGCTTAGCGGTGGGCACTGAAGCTTTCTTT.

This clonotype was seen ten or more times. This rearrangement joins TRBV29-1 to TRBJ1-1; 11 positions agree with TRBD1. This CDR3 region has 15 residues. V lost 8 bases and J lost 4; bases outside the gene matches: 12. CDR1 and CDR2 (germline): SQVTM, ANQGSEA. CDR3 amino acids: CSSRRTGGRGTEAFF. Here the CDR3 DNA reads TGCAGCTCTAGAAGGACAGGGGGCCGGGGCACTGAAGCTTTCTTT.

In this sample, this clonotype turned up many times. The chain couples TRBV7-2 to TRBJ1-1; D may be TRBD1 (6 bases). The CDR3 is 14 amino acids. Trimming cost V 3 bases and J 3 bases, with 11 bases left between them. Germline V gives CDR1 SGHTA, CDR2 FQGNSA. This CDR3 is CASSFRGGYTEAFF. The CDR3 DNA reads as TGTGCCAGCAGCTTCAGGGGAGGGTACACTGAAGCTTTCTTT.

This clonotype has at least ten counts. The V and J genes are TRBV7-3 and TRBJ2-1, with 8 bases fitting TRBD1. The germline V gene has CDR1 SGHTA and CDR2 FQGTGA. The J segment lost 7 bases and the V segment lost 4 bases, leaving 6 bases of the junction unmatched. This CDR3 is 14 amino acids long. The CDR3 loop reads CASSSSGQANEQFF. The CDR3 nucleotides are TGTGCCAGCAGCTCCTCGGGACAGGCTAATGAGCAGTTCTTC.

The chain joins TRBV20-1 to TRBJ2-7; tentatively, D is TRBD1 (6 bases). Germline V CDR1 and CDR2: DFQATT, SNEGSKA (reference sequence). V shed 1 base and J shed 2 bases, with 21 bases lying between them. The CDR3 sequence is 17 residues long. The CDR3 loop is CSARAVGFQGRAYEQYF. The CDR3 bases are TGCAGTGCTAGAGCGGTGGGGTTTCAGGGGCGAGCCTACGAGCAGTACTTC.

Ten or more counts support this clonotype. V usage is TRBV7-9 and J usage is TRBJ2-5, with 8 nucleotides matching TRBD1. This CDR3 is 16 amino acids long. Germline loops: CDR1 SEHNR, CDR2 FQNEAQ (reference sequence). Trimming cost V 5 bases and J 3 bases; bases outside gene matches: 11. CDR3 region: CASSAPLGQGEETQYF. The CDR3 DNA reads TGTGCCAGCAGCGCACCGCTTGGACAGGGAGAAGAGACCCAGTACTTC. Using reference TRBV7-9 and TRBJ2-5 for the parts outside the CDR3, the full variable domain is DTGVSQNPRHKITKRGQNVTFRCDPISEHNRLYWYRQTLGQGPEFLTYFQNEAQLEKSRLLSDRFSAERPKGSFSTLEIQRTEQGDSAMYLCASSAPLGQGEETQYFGPGTRLLVL.

This clonotype was detected ten times or more. The chain employs TRBV6-2 or TRBV6-3 and TRBJ2-5, with D possibly called TRBD1 or TRBD2 (5 bases each). The germline CDR1 and CDR2 sequences are MNHEY and SVGEGT. The CDR3 is made up of 13 amino acids. Deletions cut 7 bases from V and 0 bases from J, with 9 bases between. For the CDR3, the DNA is TGTGCCAGCACCAAGGGACACCAAGAGACCCAGTACTTC. This gives the protein CASTKGHQETQYF.

This clonotype was observed a few times. The rearrangement uses TRBV7-6 and TRBJ2-3, with 8 positions matching TRBD1. Germline lookup yields CDR1 SGHVS and CDR2 FNYEAQ. CDR3 size: 17 residues. Trimming took 5 bases from V and 4 from J; bases not matched to a gene: 14. CDR3 nucleotides: TGTGCCAGCAGCCACAAACGCCCGGGACAGGTTTCAGATACGCAGTATTTT. This sequence encodes CASSHKRPGQVSDTQYF.

V and J are TRBV10-3 and TRBJ2-1; maybe TRBD2 (5 bases). The V gene lost 8 bases and the J gene lost 5 bases, with 16 bases spanning the gap. The CDR3 is 14 residues long. Germline V lookup: CDR1 ENHRY, CDR2 SYGVKD. DNA of the CDR3: TGTGCCATCCGTAGCGAAACAGCGAACAATGAGCAGTTCTTC. As protein: CAIRSETANNEQFF.

This clonotype was seen a handful of times. V usage is TRBV7-9 and J usage is TRBJ2-2, with D perhaps TRBD1 or TRBD2 (6 bases each). The CDR3 covers 15 residues. Germline CDR1 SEHNR, CDR2 FQNEAQ (reference sequence). V lost 2 bases and J lost 4, with 11 bases in between. CDR3 nucleotides: TGTGCCAGCAGCTTAAGGGGGGCCGCCACCGGGGAGCTGTTTTTT. Its protein product is CASSLRGAATGELFF.

The table lists this clonotype with many counts. The rearrangement links TRBV25-1 to TRBJ1-6; D is possibly TRBD1 (6 bases). The CDR3 has 14 residues. Trimming cost V 9 bases and J 0 bases, with 9 bases left between them. From germline, CDR1 is MGHDK and CDR2 SYGVNS. CDR3 loop: CASKGGSYNSPLHF. The DNA of the CDR3 is TGTGCCAGTAAAGGGGGCTCCTATAATTCACCCCTCCACTTT. Combining the CDR3 with reference TRBV25-1 and TRBJ1-6 gives the whole variable domain EADIYQTPRYLVIGTGKKITLECSQTMGHDKMYWYQQDPGMELHLIHYSYGVNSTEKGDLSSESTVSRIRTEHFPLTLESARPSHTSQYLCASKGGSYNSPLHFGNGTRLTVT.

This clonotype was counted at least ten times. The J gene is TRBJ2-5, the V gene TRBV6-6; weak D call: TRBD2 (7 bases). Germline-derived CDR1 and CDR2 are MNHNY and SVGAGI (reference sequence). Trimming left V 6 bases short and J 5 bases short, with 19 bases between. CDR3 length equals 15 residues. As DNA, the CDR3 is TGTGCCAGCAGATTATCAGTGGGGGGGGCGGAGACCCAGTACTTC. It translates to CASRLSVGGAETQYF.

Many counts were recorded for this clonotype. V is TRBV28 and J is TRBJ1-4; TRBD1 is a possible D gene (6 bases). Trimming left V 4 bases short and J 17 bases short, with 23 bases between. This CDR3 has 14 residues. Germline V gene lookup returns CDR1 MDHEN and CDR2 SYDVKM. This chain's CDR3 is CASSSLTGPQAPFF. CDR3 bases: TGTGCCAGCAGTTCACTCACAGGGCCCCAGGCCCCCTTTTTT. The full variable domain, with the rest looked up from reference TRBV28 and TRBJ1-4, is DVKVTQSSRYLVKRTGEKVFLECVQDMDHENMFWYRQDPGLGLRLIYFSYDVKMKEKGDIPEGYSVSREKKERFSLILESASTNQTSMYLCASSSLTGPQAPFFGSGTQLSVL.

This clonotype has at least ten counts. The V and J genes are TRBV15 and TRBJ1-2; TRBD1 might be the D (5 bases). The V gene's germline CDR1 is LNHNV and CDR2 YYDKDF (reference sequence). V was clipped by 3 bases and J by 4 bases, with 12 bases between them. There are 14 residues in the CDR3. The CDR3 protein is CATSRGVGGYGYTF. The CDR3 coding sequence is TGTGCCACCAGCAGGGGGGTGGGGGGCTATGGCTACACCTTC. Complete variable domain (other parts from reference TRBV15 and TRBJ1-2): DAMVIQNPRYQVTQFGKPVTLSCSQTLNHNVMYWYQQKSSQAPKLLFHYYDKDFNNEADTPDNFQSRRPNTSFCFLDIRSPGLGDTAMYLCATSRGVGGYGYTFGSGTRLTVV.

This clonotype was counted a few times. CDR3 nucleotide sequence: TGTGCCAGCAGCCACGAGGTGGGAGAGACCCAGTACTTC. Protein sequence: CASSHEVGETQYF. This chain joins TRBV5-4 and TRBJ2-5; D remains ambiguous. Germline V gene lookup returns CDR1 SGHNT and CDR2 YYREEE (reference sequence). V lost 4 bases and J 4 bases, leaving 11 bases between the germline ends. The CDR3 sequence is 13 residues long.

This clonotype has a count of ten or more. The J gene is TRBJ1-2, the V gene TRBV11-2; no reliable D call. There are 15 residues in the CDR3. Per the germline V gene, CDR1 is SGHAT and CDR2 is FQNNGV. Trimming cost V 0 bases and J 5 bases, with 13 bases left between them. The CDR3 spells CASSLEPRLGYGYTF. CDR3 DNA sequence: TGTGCCAGCAGCTTAGAACCTCGGCTAGGATATGGCTACACCTTC.

The sample holds a few counts of this clonotype. This chain connects TRBV5-8 to TRBJ2-5; D is uncertain. Trimming shortened V by 2 bases and J by 4 bases, and 12 bases separated the two germline ends. CDR3 length: 14 residues. Germline V CDR1 and CDR2: SGHTS, YDEGEE. In nucleotides, the CDR3 is TGTGCCAGCAGCTTAAGGCAGGCTCGAGAGACCCAGTACTTC. The encoded protein is CASSLRQARETQYF.

V usage is TRBV28 and J usage is TRBJ2-7, with TRBD1 matching over 9 bases. Germline V gives CDR1 MDHEN, CDR2 SYDVKM. V dropped 5 bases and J dropped 3; count of bases not matched to a gene: 11. This CDR3 has 16 residues. The CDR3: CASSPGTGLADYEQYF. CDR3 DNA sequence: TGTGCCAGCAGTCCCGGGACAGGGTTGGCGGACTACGAGCAGTACTTC.

This clonotype was observed at least ten times. This chain joins TRBV7-2 and TRBJ2-7, with TRBD2 matching 7 bases. The trim removed 1 base at V and 4 bases at J, leaving 7 bases unmatched. Looked up from germline, CDR1 is SGHTA and CDR2 is FQGNSA. The CDR3 runs 15 residues. CDR3 sequence: CASSLEWTSGYEQYF. The CDR3 nucleotides are TGTGCCAGCAGCTTAGAGTGGACTAGTGGGTACGAGCAGTACTTC.